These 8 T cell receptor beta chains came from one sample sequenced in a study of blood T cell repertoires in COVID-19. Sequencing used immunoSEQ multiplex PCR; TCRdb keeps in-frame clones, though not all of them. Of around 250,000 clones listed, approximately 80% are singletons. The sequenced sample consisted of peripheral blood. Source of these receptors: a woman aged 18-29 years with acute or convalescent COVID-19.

CDR3 residues: CASTVSNTGELFF. In nucleotides, the CDR3 is TGTGCCAGCACAGTCTCCAACACCGGGGAGCTGTTTTTT. The genes are TRBV2 and TRBJ2-2; D not resolved. Between the trimmed V and J ends, which lost 7 bases and 2 bases, there was a span of 8 bases. The CDR3 is 13 residues long. CDR1 and CDR2 (germline): SNHLY, FYNNEI.

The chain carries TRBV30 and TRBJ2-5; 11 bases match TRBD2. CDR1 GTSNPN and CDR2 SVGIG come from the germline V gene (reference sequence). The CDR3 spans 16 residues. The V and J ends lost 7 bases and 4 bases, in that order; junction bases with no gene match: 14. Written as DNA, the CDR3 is TGTGCCTTGCGGCTTAGCGGGAGGGCCCTACGAGAGACCCAGTACTTC. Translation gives CALRLSGRALRETQYF.

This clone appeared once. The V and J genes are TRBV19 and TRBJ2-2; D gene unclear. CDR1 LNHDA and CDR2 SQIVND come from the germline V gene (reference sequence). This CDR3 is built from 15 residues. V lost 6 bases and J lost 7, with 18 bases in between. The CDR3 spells CASRPRNLLGGELFF. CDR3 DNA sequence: TGTGCCAGTAGACCAAGAAACTTACTTGGCGGGGAGCTGTTTTTT.

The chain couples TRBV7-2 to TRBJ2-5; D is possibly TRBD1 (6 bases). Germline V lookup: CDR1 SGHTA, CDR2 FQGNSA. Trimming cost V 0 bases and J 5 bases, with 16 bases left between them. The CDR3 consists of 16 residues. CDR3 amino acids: CASSLAGTHRVETQYF. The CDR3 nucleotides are TGTGCCAGCAGCTTAGCCGGGACCCACAGGGTGGAGACCCAGTACTTC.

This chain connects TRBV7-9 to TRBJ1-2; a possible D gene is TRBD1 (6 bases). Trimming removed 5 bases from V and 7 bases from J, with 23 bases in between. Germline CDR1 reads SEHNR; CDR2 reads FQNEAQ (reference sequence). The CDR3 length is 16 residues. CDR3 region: CASSRDYRVQLPGYTF. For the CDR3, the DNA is TGTGCCAGCAGCCGCGACTACAGGGTTCAGCTGCCTGGCTACACCTTC. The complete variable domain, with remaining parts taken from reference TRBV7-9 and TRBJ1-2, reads DTGVSQNPRHKITKRGQNVTFRCDPISEHNRLYWYRQTLGQGPEFLTYFQNEAQLEKSRLLSDRFSAERPKGSFSTLEIQRTEQGDSAMYLCASSRDYRVQLPGYTFGSGTRLTVV.

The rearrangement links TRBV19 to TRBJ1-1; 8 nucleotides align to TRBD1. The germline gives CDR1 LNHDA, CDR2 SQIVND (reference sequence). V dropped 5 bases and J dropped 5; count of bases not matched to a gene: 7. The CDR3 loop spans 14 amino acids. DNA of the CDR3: TGTGCCAGTAGTCCAGGACAGGGTTGGACTGAAGCTTTCTTT. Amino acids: CASSPGQGWTEAFF.

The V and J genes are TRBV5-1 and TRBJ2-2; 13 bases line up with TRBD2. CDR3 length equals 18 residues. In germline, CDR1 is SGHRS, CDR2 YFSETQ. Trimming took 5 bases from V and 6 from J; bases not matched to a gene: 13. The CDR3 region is CASRQELAGGPRAGELFF. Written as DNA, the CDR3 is TGCGCCAGCAGACAAGAACTAGCGGGAGGGCCTCGGGCCGGGGAGCTGTTTTTT.

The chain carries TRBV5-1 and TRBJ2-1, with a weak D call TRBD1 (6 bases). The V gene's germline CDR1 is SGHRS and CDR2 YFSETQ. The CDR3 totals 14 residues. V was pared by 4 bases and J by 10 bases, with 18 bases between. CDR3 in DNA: TGCGCCAGCAGCCCGGGACAACGGTTATGGGAGCAGTTCTTC. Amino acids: CASSPGQRLWEQFF. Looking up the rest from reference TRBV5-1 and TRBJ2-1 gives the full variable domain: KAGVTQTPRYLIKTRGQQVTLSCSPISGHRSVSWYQQTPGQGLQFLFEYFSETQRNKGNFPGRFSGRQFSNSRSEMNVSTLELGDSALYLCASSPGQRLWEQFFGPGTRLTVL.